Following are 9 T cell receptor beta chains from one sample sequenced in a study of CD8 T cells in Susac syndrome. An amount of RNA that ranged from roughly 0.45 to 1 ug was reverse transcribed with random hexamers. Using its own MiXCR run on the immunoSEQ multiplex PCR reads, TCRdb lists one record per CDR3 protein. The sample includes approximately 160,000 distinct CDR3 sequences, over 85% of them seen just once. The sample comprised CD4+ T cells from PBMCs. The receptors were gathered from a human donor with multiple sclerosis.

DNA of the CDR3: TGCGCCAGCAGCCTTCGACAGGGGCCCGGGGCCAACGTCCTGACTTTC. It translates to CASSLRQGPGANVLTF. The gene calls are TRBV5-1 and TRBJ2-6; 8 bases align to TRBD1. CDR3 length: 16 residues. V lost 4 bases to trimming and J lost 4 bases; unmatched junction nucleotides: 7. Germline V gene sequence: CDR1 SGHRS, CDR2 YFSETQ.

J is TRBJ2-7 and V is TRBV27; 9 bases line up with TRBD1. Looked up from germline, CDR1 is MNHEY and CDR2 is SMNVEV (reference sequence). There are 15 residues in the CDR3. Trimming cost V 3 bases and J 2 bases; bases outside gene matches: 5. The CDR3 spells CASSLVGQGPYEQYF. For the CDR3, the DNA is TGTGCCAGCAGTTTGGTGGGACAGGGTCCCTACGAGCAGTACTTC.

V usage is TRBV20-1 and J usage is TRBJ1-1; D call uncertain. This CDR3 has 12 amino acids. Germline lookup yields CDR1 DFQATT and CDR2 SNEGSKA (reference sequence). The V end was cut by 6 bases, the J end by 3 bases, with 11 bases between. In DNA form, the CDR3 reads TGCAGTGCCCGTCGCGGGGACACTGAAGCTTTCTTT. Translated: CSARRGDTEAFF.

This clonotype was observed once. The chain carries TRBV10-3 and TRBJ2-7; D possibly matches TRBD1 or TRBD2 (5 bases each). Germline V gene data show CDR1 as ENHRY and CDR2 as SYGVKD. V was trimmed by 0 bases and J by 0 bases, leaving 9 bases between them. CDR3 length: 15 residues. The CDR3 loop is CAISESPGPSYEQYF. As DNA, the CDR3 is TGTGCCATCAGTGAGTCCCCGGGACCCTCCTACGAGCAGTACTTC.

V gene TRBV6-2 or TRBV6-3 combines with J gene TRBJ2-7; 12 nucleotides line up with TRBD2. The V segment lost 4 bases and the J segment 2 bases; nucleotides outside the gene matches: 3. This CDR3 region has 15 residues. Germline V gene sequence: CDR1 MNHEY, CDR2 SVGEGT. CDR3 coding DNA: TGTGCCAGCAGTTCGGGACTAGCGGGTACCTACGAGCAGTACTTC. Encoded protein: CASSSGLAGTYEQYF.

The chain combines TRBV7-8 with TRBJ1-4; D uncertain. Trimming stripped 2 bases from V and 5 bases from J, with 9 bases between. This CDR3 region has 14 residues. Germline V gene lookup returns CDR1 SGHVS and CDR2 FQNEAQ. Here the CDR3 DNA reads TGTGCCAGCAGCTTACAAGCTCTCAATGAAAAACTGTTTTTT. Protein: CASSLQALNEKLFF.

This chain uses TRBV23-1 with TRBJ2-7; D possibly corresponds to TRBD1 (6 bases). TRBV23-1 counts as an open reading frame of uncertain function. The CDR3 sequence is 16 residues long. The V end lost 3 bases, the J end lost 2 bases, and 17 bases lay between the germline ends. CDR3 bases: TGCGCCAGCAGTCATAAACGACTGACAGGCGCCTACGAGCAGTACTTC. Amino acids: CASSHKRLTGAYEQYF.

The chain employs TRBV30 and TRBJ1-4; tentatively, D is TRBD1 (6 bases). V was clipped by 3 bases and J by 8 bases, with 16 bases between them. This CDR3 contains 14 residues. Germline lookup yields CDR1 GTSNPN and CDR2 SVGIG (reference sequence). The DNA for the CDR3 is TGTGCCTGGAGAGGGGGGCAGGGCGAAGAAAAACTGTTTTTT. Residues: CAWRGGQGEEKLFF.

This chain uses TRBV27 with TRBJ2-6; D not resolved. Per the germline V gene, CDR1 is MNHEY and CDR2 is SMNVEV (reference sequence). The CDR3 sequence is 13 residues long. The germline V and J ends were trimmed by 7 bases and 2 bases, with 6 bases remaining between them. The CDR3: CASTNAGANVLTF. The CDR3 nucleotides are TGTGCCAGCACTAACGCTGGGGCCAACGTCCTGACTTTC.